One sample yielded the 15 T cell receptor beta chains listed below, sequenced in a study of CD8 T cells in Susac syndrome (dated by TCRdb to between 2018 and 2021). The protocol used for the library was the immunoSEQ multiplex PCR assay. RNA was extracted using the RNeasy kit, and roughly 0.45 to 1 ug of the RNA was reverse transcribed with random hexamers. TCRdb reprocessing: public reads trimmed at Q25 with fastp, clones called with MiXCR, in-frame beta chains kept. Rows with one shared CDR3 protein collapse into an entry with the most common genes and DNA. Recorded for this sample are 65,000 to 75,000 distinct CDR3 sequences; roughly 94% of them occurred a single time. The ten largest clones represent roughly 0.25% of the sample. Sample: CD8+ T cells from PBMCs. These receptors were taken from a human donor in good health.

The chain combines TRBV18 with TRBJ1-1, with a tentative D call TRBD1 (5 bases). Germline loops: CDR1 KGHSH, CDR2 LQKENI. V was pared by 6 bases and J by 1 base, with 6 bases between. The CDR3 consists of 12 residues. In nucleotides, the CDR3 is TGTGCCAGCTCGACAGCGAACACTGAAGCTTTCTTT. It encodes CASSTANTEAFF. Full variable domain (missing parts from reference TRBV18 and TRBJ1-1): NAGVMQNPRHLVRRRGQEARLRCSPMKGHSHVYWYRQLPEEGLKFMVYLQKENIIDESGMPKERFSAEFPKEGPSILRIQQVVRGDSAAYFCASSTANTEAFFGQGTRLTVV.

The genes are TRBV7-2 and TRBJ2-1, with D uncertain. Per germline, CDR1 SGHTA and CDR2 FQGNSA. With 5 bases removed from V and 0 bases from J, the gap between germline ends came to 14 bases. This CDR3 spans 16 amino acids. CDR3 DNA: TGTGCCAGCAGCGATTGGTCGGCTAGCTCCTACAATGAGCAGTTCTTC. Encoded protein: CASSDWSASSYNEQFF.

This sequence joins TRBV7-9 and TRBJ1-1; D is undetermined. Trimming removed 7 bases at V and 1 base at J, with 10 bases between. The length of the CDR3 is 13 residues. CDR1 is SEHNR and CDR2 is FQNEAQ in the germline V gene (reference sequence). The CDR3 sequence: CASTHPGNTEAFF. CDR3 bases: TGTGCCAGCACCCACCCAGGGAACACTGAAGCTTTCTTT.

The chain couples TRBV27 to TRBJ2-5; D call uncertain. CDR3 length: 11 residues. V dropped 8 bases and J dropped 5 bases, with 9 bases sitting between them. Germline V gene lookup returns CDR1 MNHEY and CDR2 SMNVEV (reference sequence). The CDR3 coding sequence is TGTGCCAGCCTTTTGGGGGAGACCCAGTACTTC. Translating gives CASLLGETQYF.

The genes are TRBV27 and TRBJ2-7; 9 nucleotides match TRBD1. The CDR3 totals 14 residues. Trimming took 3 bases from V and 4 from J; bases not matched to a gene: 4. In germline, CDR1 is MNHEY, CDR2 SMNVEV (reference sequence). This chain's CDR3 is CASSLTGTGYEQYF. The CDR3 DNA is TGTGCCAGCAGTTTGACCGGGACAGGGTACGAGCAGTACTTC.

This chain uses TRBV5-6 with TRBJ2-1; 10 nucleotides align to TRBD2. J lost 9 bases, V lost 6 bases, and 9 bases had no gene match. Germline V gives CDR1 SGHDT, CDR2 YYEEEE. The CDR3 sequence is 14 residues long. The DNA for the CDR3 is TGTGCCAGCACCCTGGGGGCTAGCGGGGGTGAGCAGTTCTTC. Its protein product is CASTLGASGGEQFF.

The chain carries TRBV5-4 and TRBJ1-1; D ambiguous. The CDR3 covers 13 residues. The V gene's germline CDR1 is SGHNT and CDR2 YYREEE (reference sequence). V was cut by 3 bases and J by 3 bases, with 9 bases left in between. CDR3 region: CASSSRGDTEAFF. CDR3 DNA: TGTGCCAGCAGCTCCCGCGGGGACACTGAAGCTTTCTTT. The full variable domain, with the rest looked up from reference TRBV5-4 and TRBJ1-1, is ETGVTQSPTHLIKTRGQQVTLRCSSQSGHNTVSWYQQALGQGPQFIFQYYREEENGRGNFPPRFSGLQFPNYSSELNVNALELDDSALYLCASSSRGDTEAFFGQGTRLTVV.

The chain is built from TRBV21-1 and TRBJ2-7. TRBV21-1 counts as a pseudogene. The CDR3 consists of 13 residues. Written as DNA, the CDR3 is TGTGCCAGCAGCAAAGGGGGCACCTACGAGCAGTACGTC. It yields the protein CASSKGGTYEQYV.

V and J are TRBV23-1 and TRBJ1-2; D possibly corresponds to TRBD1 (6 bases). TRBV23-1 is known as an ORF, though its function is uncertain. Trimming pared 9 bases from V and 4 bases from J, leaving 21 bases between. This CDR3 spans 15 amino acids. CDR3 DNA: TGCGCCAGAGGACAGCGAGAAGACTTCAGCTATGGCTACACCTTC. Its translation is CARGQREDFSYGYTF.

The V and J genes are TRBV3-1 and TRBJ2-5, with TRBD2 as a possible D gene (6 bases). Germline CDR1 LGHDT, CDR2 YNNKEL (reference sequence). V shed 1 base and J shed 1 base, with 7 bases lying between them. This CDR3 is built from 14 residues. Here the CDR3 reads CASSQAGLQETQYF. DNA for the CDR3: TGTGCCAGCAGCCAAGCGGGACTCCAAGAGACCCAGTACTTC.

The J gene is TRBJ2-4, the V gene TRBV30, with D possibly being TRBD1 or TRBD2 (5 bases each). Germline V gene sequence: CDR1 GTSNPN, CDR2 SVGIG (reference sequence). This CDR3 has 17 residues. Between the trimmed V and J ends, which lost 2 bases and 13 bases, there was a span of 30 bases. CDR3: CAWSTARDGRIFLAQYF. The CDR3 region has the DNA TGTGCCTGGAGTACAGCCCGGGACGGCCGTATCTTTTTGGCGCAGTACTTC.

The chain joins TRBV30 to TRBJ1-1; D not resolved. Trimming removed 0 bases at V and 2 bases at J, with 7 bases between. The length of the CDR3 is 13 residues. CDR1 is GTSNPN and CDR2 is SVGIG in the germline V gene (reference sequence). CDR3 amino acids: CAWSVGYNTEAFF. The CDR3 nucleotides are TGTGCCTGGAGTGTAGGATACAACACTGAAGCTTTCTTT.

CDR3 amino acids: CASSFFDDNYGYTF. DNA of the CDR3: TGCGCCAGCAGCTTTTTCGACGACAACTATGGCTACACCTTC. V usage is TRBV5-1 and J usage is TRBJ1-2; no firm D call. Looked up from germline, CDR1 is SGHRS and CDR2 is YFSETQ. The CDR3 loop spans 14 amino acids. V lost 2 bases to trimming and J lost 2 bases, with 10 bases between them.

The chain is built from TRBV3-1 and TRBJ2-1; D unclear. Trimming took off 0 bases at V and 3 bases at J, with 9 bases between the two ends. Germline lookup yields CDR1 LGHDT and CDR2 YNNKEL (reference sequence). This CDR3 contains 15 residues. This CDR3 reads CASSQETNSYNEQFF. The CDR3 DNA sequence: TGTGCCAGCAGCCAAGAAACGAACAGCTACAATGAGCAGTTCTTC.

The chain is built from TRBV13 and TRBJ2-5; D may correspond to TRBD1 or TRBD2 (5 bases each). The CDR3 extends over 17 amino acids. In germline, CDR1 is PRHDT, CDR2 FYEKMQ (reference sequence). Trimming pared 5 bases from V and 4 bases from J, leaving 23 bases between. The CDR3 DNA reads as TGTGCCAGCAGCGGCCCGAACCCTGTCTCGAGGGGAGAGACCCAGTACTTC. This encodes CASSGPNPVSRGETQYF. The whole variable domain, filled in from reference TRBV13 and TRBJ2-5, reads AAGVIQSPRHLIKEKRETATLKCYPIPRHDTVYWYQQGPGQDPQFLISFYEKMQSDKGSIPDRFSAQQFSDYHSELNMSSLELGDSALYFCASSGPNPVSRGETQYFGPGTRLLVL.